Described below is a single T cell receptor (beta chain) sequence and its context. Its antigen is unidentified. This sample is part of a study of cytomegalovirus exposure and HLA in healthy donors. Whole-study findings and limits: Three chains linked to CMV were shown in vitro to be specific for CMV antigens.

The data were produced by immunoSEQ multiplex PCR, yet TCRdb's version contains in-frame clones alone and is incomplete. The profile shows over 200,000 clones, almost 90% of them singletons. Germline-derived CDR1 and CDR2 are LNHNV and YYDKDF (reference sequence). The CDR3 sequence is 13 residues long. V was cut by 0 bases and J by 5 bases, with 7 bases left in between. The source is a woman between 18 and 29 years old in good health and CMV-seronegative. V and J are TRBV15 and TRBJ2-5; no clear D gene. The sequenced material came from PBMCs. CDR3 in amino acids: CATSRDPTETQYF. CDR3 bases: TGTGCCACCAGCAGAGATCCTACGGAGACCCAGTACTTC.